This entry concerns a single TCR beta chain. Trimming cost V 5 bases and J 7 bases, with 9 bases left between them. Germline lookup yields CDR1 SGHAT and CDR2 FQNNGV. The CDR3 is 11 amino acids. This record comes from a study of T cells after yellow fever vaccination. TCRdb re-derived calls from the 5' RACE reads in MiXCR, one entry per CDR3 protein. The sample comprises some 420,000 distinct CDR3 sequences, roughly a sixth of which are singletons, and 15% to 20% rests with the top ten. The origin of this receptor is a young man who received the YFV17D yellow fever vaccine. The input for sequencing was PBMCs, taken before the yellow fever booster vaccination. V gene TRBV11-2 combines with J gene TRBJ2-7; D call uncertain. CDR3 sequence reads: CASSALGEQYF. The CDR3 DNA reads as TGTGCCAGCAGCGCCCTGGGGGAGCAGTACTTC.